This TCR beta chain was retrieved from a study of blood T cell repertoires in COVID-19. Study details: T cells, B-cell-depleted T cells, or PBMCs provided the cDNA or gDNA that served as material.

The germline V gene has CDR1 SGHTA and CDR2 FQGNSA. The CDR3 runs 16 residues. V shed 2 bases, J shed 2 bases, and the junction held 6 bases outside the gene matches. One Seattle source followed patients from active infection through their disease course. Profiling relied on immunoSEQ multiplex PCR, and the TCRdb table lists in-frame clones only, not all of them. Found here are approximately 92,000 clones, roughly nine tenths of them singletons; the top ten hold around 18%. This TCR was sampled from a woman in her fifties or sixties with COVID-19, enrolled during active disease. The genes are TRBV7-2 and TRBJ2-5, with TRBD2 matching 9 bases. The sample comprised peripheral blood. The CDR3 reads CASSLLSGGIQETQYF. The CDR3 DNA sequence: TGTGCCAGCAGCTTACTTAGCGGGGGTATTCAAGAGACCCAGTACTTC. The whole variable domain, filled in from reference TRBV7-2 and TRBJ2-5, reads GAGVSQSPSNKVTEKGKDVELRCDPISGHTALYWYRQSLGQGLEFLIYFQGNSAPDKSGLPSDRFSAERTGGSVSTLTIQRTQQEDSAVYLCASSLLSGGIQETQYFGPGTRLLVL.